The source of this T cell receptor beta chain is a study of T cell repertoires in cytomegalovirus infection. Study overall: The study used recently identified HLA-C-restricted and well-studied HLA-B-restricted CMV epitopes. Indicated by public TCR beta signatures were CMV infection and matching HLA type.

Points from the study as a whole: Carriers of CMV and the relevant HLA type were discriminated by public TCR beta frequency.

CDR3 length: 19 amino acids. The germline V gene has CDR1 SGHTA and CDR2 FQGTGA. The V end was cut by 1 base, the J end by 2 bases, with 23 bases between. TCRdb itself ran the reads through MiXCR, one entry per CDR3 protein. The table lists approximately 340,000 distinct CDR3 sequences, 25% to 35% of them singletons. With regard to this clonotype: Its target is unknown.

The clonotype comes from a human donor in good health (CMV status not recorded). Some clones in this sample may be carry-over from other donors' samples. The chain has TRBV7-3 and TRBJ1-1; D ambiguous. Material: cultured PBMCs, obtained from culture after CMV antigen stimulation. CDR3 coding DNA: TGTGCCAGCAGCTTAATACCGTTCCAGGACCGCAACTTTAACACTGAAGCTTTCTTT. It specifies CASSLIPFQDRNFNTEAFF.